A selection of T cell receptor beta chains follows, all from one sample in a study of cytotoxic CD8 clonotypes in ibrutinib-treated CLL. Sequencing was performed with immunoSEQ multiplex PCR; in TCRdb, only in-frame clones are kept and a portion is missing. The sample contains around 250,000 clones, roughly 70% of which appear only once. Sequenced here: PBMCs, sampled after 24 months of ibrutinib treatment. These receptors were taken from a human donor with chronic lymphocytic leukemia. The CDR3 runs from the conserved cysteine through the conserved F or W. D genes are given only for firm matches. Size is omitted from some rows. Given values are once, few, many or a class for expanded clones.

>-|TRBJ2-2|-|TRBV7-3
TGTGCCAGCAGCCAGGCAGGGCAGGCCGGGGAGCTGTTTTTT
CASSQAGQAGELFF
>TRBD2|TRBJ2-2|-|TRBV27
TGTGCCAGCAGTTTTCGGGGGGTGGACACCGGGGAGCTGTTTTTT
CASSFRGVDTGELFF
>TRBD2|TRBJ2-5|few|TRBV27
TGTGCCAGCAGTTCCATTACGTCCCCCCAGCGGGGCGCCTACTTC
CASSSITSPQRGAYF
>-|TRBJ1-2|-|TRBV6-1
TGTGCCAGCAGTGCGGACAGCCTCGTCTCTAACTATGGCTACACCTTC
CASSADSLVSNYGYTF
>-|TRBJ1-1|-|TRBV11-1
TGTGCCAGCAGCTTAGCGGAGGGGACTGAAGCTTTCTTT
CASSLAEGTEAFF
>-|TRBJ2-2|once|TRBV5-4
TGTGCCAGCAGCCCGGCGGGGCGGGGCGGGGAGCTGTTTTTT
CASSPAGRGGELFF
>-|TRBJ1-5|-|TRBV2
TGTGCCAGCAGGGCCGGCACGCAGCAATCAGCCCAGCATTTT
CASRAGTQQSAQHF
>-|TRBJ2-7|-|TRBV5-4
TGTGCCAGCAGCTTGACGGTAGGGGCAGGTGACTACGAGCAGTACTTC
CASSLTVGAGDYEQYF
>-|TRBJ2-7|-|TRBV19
TGTGCCAGTAGTTTCCCGGACAGACCCTACGAGCAGTACTTC
CASSFPDRPYEQYF
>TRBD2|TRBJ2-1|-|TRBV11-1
TGTGCCAGCAGCGTAGTACTAGCGGCCTCCTACAATGAGCAGTTCTTC
CASSVVLAASYNEQFF
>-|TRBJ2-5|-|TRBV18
TGTGCCAGCTCATCGCAGGCCCAAGAGACCCAGTACTTC
CASSSQAQETQYF
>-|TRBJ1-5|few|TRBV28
TGTGCCAGCAGTCAGGGATGGCAGCCCCAGCATTTT
CASSQGWQPQHF
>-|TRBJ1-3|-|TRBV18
TGTGCCAGCTCACCGACAGGCCTCTCTGGAAACACCATATATTTT
CASSPTGLSGNTIYF
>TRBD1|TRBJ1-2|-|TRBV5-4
TGTGCCAGCAGCTTGGAAACAGGGGATGGCTACACCTTC
CASSLETGDGYTF
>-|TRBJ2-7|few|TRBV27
TGTGCCAGCAGTTTAACGGCTACCTACGAGCAGTACTTC
CASSLTATYEQYF
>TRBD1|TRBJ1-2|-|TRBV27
TGTGCCAGCAGCCTAAACAGGGGGGGAAAAGCTAACTATGGCTACACCTTC
CASSLNRGGKANYGYTF
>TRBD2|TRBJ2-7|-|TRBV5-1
TGCGCCAGCAGCACTAGCGGCTACGAGCAGTACTTC
CASSTSGYEQYF
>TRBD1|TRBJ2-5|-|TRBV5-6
TGTGCCAGCAGTATATCAGGGGGAGAGACCCAGTACTTC
CASSISGGETQYF
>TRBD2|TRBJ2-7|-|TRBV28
TGTGCCAGCAGACGGGAGGGAGCGGGTTACGAGCAGTACTTC
CASRREGAGYEQYF
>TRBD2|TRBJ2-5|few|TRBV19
TGTGCCAGTAGTATACGCCCTGGGCTAGCGGGACAAGAGACCCAGTACTTC
CASSIRPGLAGQETQYF
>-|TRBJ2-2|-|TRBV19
TGTGCCAGTAGTAGGGACGGTGCGAACACCGGGGAGCTGTTTTTT
CASSRDGANTGELFF
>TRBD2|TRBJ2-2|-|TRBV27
TGTGCCAGCAGTTTGGGGACTAGAACCGGGGAGCTGTTTTTT
CASSLGTRTGELFF
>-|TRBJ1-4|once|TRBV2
TGTGCCAGCAGTGGGGACACCTTGGGGGAAAAACTGTTTTTT
CASSGDTLGEKLFF
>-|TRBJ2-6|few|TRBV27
TGTGCCAGCAGTCGTGGGTCTGGGGCCAACGTCCTGACTTTC
CASSRGSGANVLTF
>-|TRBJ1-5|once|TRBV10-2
TGCGCCAGCAGCGGTACGGGACCGAATCCTTATAGCAATCAGCCCCAGCATTTT
CASSGTGPNPYSNQPQHF
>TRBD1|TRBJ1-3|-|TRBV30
TGTGCCTACAAGACAGGGGCAGGAAACACCATATATTTT
CAYKTGAGNTIYF
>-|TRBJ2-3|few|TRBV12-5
TGTGCTAGTGGTTTCTCTGAGAGCACAGATACGCAGTATTTT
CASGFSESTDTQYF
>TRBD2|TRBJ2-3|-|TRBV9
TGTGCCAGCAGCCTTATAGCGGGGGTGGTCACAGATACGCAGTATTTT
CASSLIAGVVTDTQYF
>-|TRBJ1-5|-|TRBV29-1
TGCAGCGTCCTAGGGTACGGGGACAGCAATCAGCCCCAGCATTTT
CSVLGYGDSNQPQHF
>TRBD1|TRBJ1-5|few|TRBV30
TGTGCCTGGGACAGGGACAGCAATCAGCCCCAGCATTTT
CAWDRDSNQPQHF
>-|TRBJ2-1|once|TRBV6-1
TGTGCCACAAAGCAAGGGAAGCTGGAGTCCAATGAGCAGTTCTTC
CATKQGKLESNEQFF
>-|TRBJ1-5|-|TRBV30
TGTGCCTGGAGTGTACGACAACAGTTACAGCCCCAGCATTTT
CAWSVRQQLQPQHF
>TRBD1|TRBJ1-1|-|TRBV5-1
TGCGCCAGCAGCCCTACTTCGACAGGGAGCACTGAAGCTTTCTTT
CASSPTSTGSTEAFF
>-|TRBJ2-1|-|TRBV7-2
TGTGCCAGCAGCTCCCTAGCTGGGTCCGGCTACAATGAGCAGTTCTTC
CASSSLAGSGYNEQFF
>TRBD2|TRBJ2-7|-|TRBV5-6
TGTGCCAGCAGACTAGCGGGAGGGTCCGGGTCCCCGTACGAGCAGTACTTC
CASRLAGGSGSPYEQYF
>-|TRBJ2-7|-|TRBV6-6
TGTGCCAGCAGTTGGTCCTCAGTGGAGCAGTACTTC
CASSWSSVEQYF
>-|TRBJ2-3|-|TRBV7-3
TGTGCCAGCAGCTTGAGCGGAGCCACAGATACGCAGTATTTT
CASSLSGATDTQYF
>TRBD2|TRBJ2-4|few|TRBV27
TGTGCCAGCAGTATTAGCGGGAGGGCGACCAAAAACATTCAGTACTTC
CASSISGRATKNIQYF
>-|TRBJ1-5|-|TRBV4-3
TGCGCCAGCAGCCAACGAGCGAATCAGCCCCAGCATTTT
CASSQRANQPQHF
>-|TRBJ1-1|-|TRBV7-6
TGTGCCAGCAGCTTTGGGACTGAAGCTTTCTTT
CASSFGTEAFF
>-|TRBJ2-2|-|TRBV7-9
TGTGCCAGCAGCTTATCCCGGACTTACACCGGGGAGCTGTTTTTT
CASSLSRTYTGELFF
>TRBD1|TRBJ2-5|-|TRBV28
TGTGCCAGCAGTTTTAGCCAGGGGGCAGAGACCCAGTACTTC
CASSFSQGAETQYF
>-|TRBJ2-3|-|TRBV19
TGTGCCAGTAGTACGGACATTCCCCCCTCAGATACGCAGTATTTT
CASSTDIPPSDTQYF
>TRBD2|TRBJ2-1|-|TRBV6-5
TGTGCCAGCAGTGGGCTAGCGGGAGGGGCGAATGAGCAGTTCTTC
CASSGLAGGANEQFF
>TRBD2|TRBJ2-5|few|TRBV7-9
TGTGCCAGCAGCGTAGGGCTAGCGGGAGACACCCAGTACTTC
CASSVGLAGDTQYF
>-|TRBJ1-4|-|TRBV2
TGTGCCAGCAGTGATAGCCCGGGGTTGAGTAATGAAAAACTGTTTTTT
CASSDSPGLSNEKLFF
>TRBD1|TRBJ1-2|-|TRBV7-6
TGTGCCAGCAGCTTAGGCGACAGGGCGGCAATCTATGGCTACACCTTC
CASSLGDRAAIYGYTF
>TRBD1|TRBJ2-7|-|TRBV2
TGTGCCAGCACCGGGACAGGGGAATACGAGCAGTACTTC
CASTGTGEYEQYF
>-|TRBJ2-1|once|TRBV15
TGTGCCACCAGCAGAGAATTAGCGGCCTCCTACAATGAGCAGTTCTTC
CATSRELAASYNEQFF
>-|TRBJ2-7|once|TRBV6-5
TGTGCCAGCAGTTACTCTGCCTCCTACGAGCAGTACTTC
CASSYSASYEQYF
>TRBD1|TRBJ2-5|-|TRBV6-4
TGTGCCAGCAGGGCGACAGGGATGCCTGGAGAGACCCAGTACTTC
CASRATGMPGETQYF
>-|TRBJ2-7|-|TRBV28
TGTGCCAGCAGTTTAGACAGCCCCTACGAGCAGTACTTC
CASSLDSPYEQYF
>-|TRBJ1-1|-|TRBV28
TGTGCCAGCAGTTTGGTCAGCAAGAACACTGAAGCTTTCTTT
CASSLVSKNTEAFF
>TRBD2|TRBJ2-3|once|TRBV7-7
TGTGCTAGCAGCCTGACTAGCGGGAGGTCAGATACGCAGTATTTT
CASSLTSGRSDTQYF
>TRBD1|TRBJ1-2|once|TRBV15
TGTGCCACCAGCAGAGATATTCAGACAGGGCATTTTTCGGGCGGCTACACCTTC
CATSRDIQTGHFSGGYTF